Below, 12 T cell receptor beta chains from the same sample are listed, as sequenced in a study of T cell responses to AZD1222 COVID-19 vaccine. Produced via immunoSEQ multiplex PCR; TCRdb's table is partial and in-frame only. The sample yields fewer than 200,000 clones, more than 75% seen once. Source: peripheral blood, taken 28 days after the second AZD1222 dose. The source is an adult who received the AZD1222 COVID-19 vaccine.

The J gene is TRBJ1-2, the V gene TRBV5-4, with D maybe TRBD1 (5 bases). The CDR3 sequence is 15 residues long. V gave up 4 bases and J gave up 7 bases, with 20 bases separating them. The germline V gene encodes CDR1 SGHNT and CDR2 YYREEE (reference sequence). CDR3 region: CASSLRGGRLPGYTF. The CDR3 DNA sequence: TGTGCCAGCAGCCTAAGGGGTGGGAGGCTCCCTGGCTACACCTTC.

This chain links TRBV29-1 with TRBJ2-2, with D perhaps TRBD1 or TRBD2 (5 bases each). Germline-derived CDR1 and CDR2 are SQVTM and ANQGSEA. The CDR3 has 15 residues. Trimming cost V 6 bases and J 5 bases, with 19 bases left between them. The CDR3: CSVAGTHSGTGELFF. The CDR3 DNA is TGCAGCGTCGCCGGGACCCATTCGGGAACCGGGGAGCTGTTTTTT.

This clone was recorded a few times. This chain uses TRBV6-6 with TRBJ2-7; 8 positions agree with TRBD2. Trimming took 7 bases from V and 1 from J; bases not matched to a gene: 3. CDR1 and CDR2 from the germline V gene are MNHNY and SVGAGI (reference sequence). The CDR3 spans 13 residues. DNA for the CDR3: TGTGCCAGCAAACTAGCGGTATCCTACGAGCAGTACTTC. Its translation is CASKLAVSYEQYF.

This CDR3 is CASQTISTDTQYF. For the CDR3, the DNA is TGTGCCAGCCAGACAATTAGCACAGATACGCAGTATTTT. V gene TRBV28 combines with J gene TRBJ2-3; no firm D call. The CDR3 is 13 amino acids. The germline V gene has CDR1 MDHEN and CDR2 SYDVKM. The germline V and J ends were trimmed by 8 bases and 0 bases, with 9 bases remaining between them.

The rearrangement uses TRBV28 and TRBJ2-7, with TRBD1 matching 8 bases. J was trimmed by 1 base and V by 9 bases; bases with no gene match: 11. The V gene's germline CDR1 is MDHEN and CDR2 SYDVKM. The CDR3 length is 15 residues. CDR3 DNA sequence: TGTGCCAGTCGACCCGGACAGGGAAGGTCCTACGAGCAGTACTTC. Encoded protein: CASRPGQGRSYEQYF.

The V gene is TRBV5-1, the J gene TRBJ2-7, with D possibly matching TRBD1 (5 bases). CDR3 length: 16 amino acids. The V gene's germline CDR1 is SGHRS and CDR2 YFSETQ. Trimming removed 4 bases from V and 0 bases from J, with 17 bases in between. The CDR3 reads CASSPRQGATSYEQYF. For the CDR3, the DNA is TGCGCCAGCAGCCCTCGCCAAGGGGCCACCTCCTACGAGCAGTACTTC.

This clone was counted only a few times. The J gene is TRBJ1-2, the V gene TRBV7-2; 8 bases align to TRBD1. With 5 bases clipped from V and 7 bases from J, the junction kept 6 bases outside the gene matches. This CDR3 comprises 13 residues. Germline V CDR1 and CDR2: SGHTA, FQGNSA. The CDR3 protein is CASSTGQGGGYTF. DNA of the CDR3: TGTGCCAGCAGCACCGGACAGGGAGGTGGCTACACCTTC.

V gene TRBV7-8 combines with J gene TRBJ2-7; D perhaps matches TRBD2 (7 bases). V lost 5 bases and J 2 bases, leaving 16 bases between the germline ends. Germline loops: CDR1 SGHVS, CDR2 FQNEAQ. The CDR3 length is 15 residues. The CDR3 region is CASSVRGGGTYEQYF. For the CDR3, the DNA is TGTGCCAGCAGCGTAAGGGGCGGGGGCACCTACGAGCAGTACTTC.

The chain links TRBV5-5 to TRBJ2-7; no reliable D call. This CDR3 has 15 residues. The V end lost 1 base, the J end lost 1 base, and 12 bases lay between the germline ends. CDR1 and CDR2 from the germline V gene are SGHKS and YYEKEE (reference sequence). CDR3 in DNA: TGTGCCAGCAGCTTGTTAGGAAGGAATTCCTACGAGCAGTACTTC. It codes for CASSLLGRNSYEQYF. The full variable domain, in which reference TRBV5-5 and TRBJ2-7 provide the parts outside the CDR3, is DAGVTQSPTHLIKTRGQQVTLRCSPISGHKSVSWYQQVLGQGPQFIFQYYEKEERGRGNFPDRFSARQFPNYSSELNVNALLLGDSALYLCASSLLGRNSYEQYFGPGTRLTVT.

CDR3 bases: TGTGCCAGCAGTTCATCAGGGCTCAGGCTGTACTTC. It encodes CASSSSGLRLYF. The chain links TRBV6-2 or TRBV6-3 to TRBJ2-5; TRBD1 is a possible D gene (5 bases). CDR1 is MNHEY and CDR2 is SVGEGT in the germline V gene. Trimming cost V 4 bases and J 13 bases, with 16 bases left between them. The CDR3 covers 12 residues.

The rearrangement links TRBV6-5 to TRBJ2-7, with TRBD2 matching over 7 bases. Trimming cost V 6 bases and J 2 bases; bases outside gene matches: 4. The CDR3 spans 13 residues. The germline V gene encodes CDR1 MNHEY and CDR2 SVGAGI. Written as DNA, the CDR3 is TGTGCCAGCAGGACTAGCTTGGCCTACGAGCAGTACTTC. Translated, it gives CASRTSLAYEQYF.

The chain has TRBV28 and TRBJ2-7; D ambiguous. The CDR3 is 13 residues long. Germline V gives CDR1 MDHEN, CDR2 SYDVKM. Trimming removed 8 bases from V and 3 bases from J, with 14 bases in between. Here the CDR3 DNA reads TGTGCCAGCGTGGCTACCCTCTACTACGAGCAGTACTTC. Translation gives CASVATLYYEQYF.